This T cell receptor (beta chain) was sequenced during a study of shared clonotypes between healthy human individuals. Looking at the study overall: CD4 naive cells filled three plates per donor, CD4 memory three, CD8 naive two and CD8 memory one. General observations from the study: Incompleteness in sorted-subset sequencing, despite large depth, was shown by rarefaction. Memory subsets generally showed lower estimated richness than naive subsets.

Within Nashville, Tennessee resided all donors, each a Caucasian adult. TCRdb keeps only in-frame clones here, not all; method: immunoSEQ multiplex PCR. The repertoire consists of a few million clones, with 85% to 95% occurring once and the leading ten covering over 0.12%. As to this clone: The antigen is undetermined.

The CDR3 consists of 14 residues. Germline-derived CDR1 and CDR2 are SGHRS and YFSETQ. Trimming took 7 bases from V and 0 from J, leaving 12 bases between them. The clonotype comes from a man younger than 30 in good health. The rearrangement links TRBV5-1 to TRBJ2-3; the D is unclear. The sequenced sample was naive CD4+ T cells sorted from blood. Subset reported: CD45RA+ positively selected. DNA for the CDR3: TGCGCCAGCGACCCCTTAAGGAGCACAGATACGCAGTATTTT. This gives the protein CASDPLRSTDTQYF.